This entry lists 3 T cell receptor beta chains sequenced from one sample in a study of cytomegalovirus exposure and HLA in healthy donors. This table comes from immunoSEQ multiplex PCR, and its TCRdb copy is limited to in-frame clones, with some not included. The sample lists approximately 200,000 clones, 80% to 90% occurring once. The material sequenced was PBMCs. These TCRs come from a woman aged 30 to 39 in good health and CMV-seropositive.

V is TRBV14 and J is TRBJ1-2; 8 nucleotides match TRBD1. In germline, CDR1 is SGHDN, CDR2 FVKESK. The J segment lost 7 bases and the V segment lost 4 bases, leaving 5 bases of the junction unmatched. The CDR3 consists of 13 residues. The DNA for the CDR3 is TGTGCCAGCAGCCCGGACAGGGCGGGTGGCTACACCTTC. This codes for CASSPDRAGGYTF.

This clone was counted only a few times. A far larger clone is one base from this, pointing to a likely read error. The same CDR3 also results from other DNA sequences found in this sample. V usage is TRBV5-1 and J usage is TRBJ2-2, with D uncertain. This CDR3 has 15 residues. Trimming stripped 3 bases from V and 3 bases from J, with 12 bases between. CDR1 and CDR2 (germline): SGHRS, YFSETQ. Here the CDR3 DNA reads TGCGCCAGCAGCTCCGGAGTCGGAGACACCGGGGAGCTGTTTTTT. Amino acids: CASSSGVGDTGELFF.

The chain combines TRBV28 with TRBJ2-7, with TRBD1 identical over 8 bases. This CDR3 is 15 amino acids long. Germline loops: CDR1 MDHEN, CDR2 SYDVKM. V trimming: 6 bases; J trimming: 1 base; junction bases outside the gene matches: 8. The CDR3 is CASSFRTGWSYEQYF. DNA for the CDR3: TGTGCCAGCAGCTTCCGGACAGGGTGGTCCTACGAGCAGTACTTC. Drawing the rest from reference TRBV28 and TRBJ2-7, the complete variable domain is DVKVTQSSRYLVKRTGEKVFLECVQDMDHENMFWYRQDPGLGLRLIYFSYDVKMKEKGDIPEGYSVSREKKERFSLILESASTNQTSMYLCASSFRTGWSYEQYFGPGTRLTVT.